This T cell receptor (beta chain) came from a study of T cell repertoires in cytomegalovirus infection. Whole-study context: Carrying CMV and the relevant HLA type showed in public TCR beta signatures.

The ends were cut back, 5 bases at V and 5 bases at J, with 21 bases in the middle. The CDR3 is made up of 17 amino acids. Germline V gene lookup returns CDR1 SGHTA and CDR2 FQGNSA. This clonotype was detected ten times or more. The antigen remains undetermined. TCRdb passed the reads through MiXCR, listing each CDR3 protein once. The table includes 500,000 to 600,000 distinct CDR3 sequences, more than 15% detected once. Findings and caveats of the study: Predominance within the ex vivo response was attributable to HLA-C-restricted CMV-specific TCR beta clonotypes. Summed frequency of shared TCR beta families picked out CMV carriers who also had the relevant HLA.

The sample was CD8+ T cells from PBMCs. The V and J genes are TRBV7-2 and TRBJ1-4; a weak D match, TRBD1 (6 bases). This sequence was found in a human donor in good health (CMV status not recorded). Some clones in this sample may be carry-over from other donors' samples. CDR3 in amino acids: CASSRLLRGEKNEKLFF. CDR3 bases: TGTGCCAGCAGCCGCCTTCTGAGGGGGGAGAAAAATGAAAAACTGTTTTTT.